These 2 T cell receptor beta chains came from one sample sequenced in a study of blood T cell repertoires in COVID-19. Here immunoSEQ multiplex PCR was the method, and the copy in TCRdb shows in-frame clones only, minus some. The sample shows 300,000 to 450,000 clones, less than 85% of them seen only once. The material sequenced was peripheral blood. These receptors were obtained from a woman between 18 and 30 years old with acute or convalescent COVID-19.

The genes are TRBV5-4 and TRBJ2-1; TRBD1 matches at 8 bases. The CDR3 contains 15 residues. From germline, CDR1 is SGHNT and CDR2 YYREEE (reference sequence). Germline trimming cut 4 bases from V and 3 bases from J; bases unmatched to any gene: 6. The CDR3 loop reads CASSDDRGYYNEQFF. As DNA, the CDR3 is TGTGCCAGCAGCGATGACAGGGGATACTACAATGAGCAGTTCTTC.

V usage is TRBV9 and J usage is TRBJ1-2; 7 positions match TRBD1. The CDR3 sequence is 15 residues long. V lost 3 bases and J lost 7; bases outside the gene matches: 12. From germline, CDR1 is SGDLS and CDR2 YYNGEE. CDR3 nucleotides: TGTGCCAGCAGCGCCGCCGCCGACAGGGTGGGTGGCTACACCTTC. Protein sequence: CASSAAADRVGGYTF.